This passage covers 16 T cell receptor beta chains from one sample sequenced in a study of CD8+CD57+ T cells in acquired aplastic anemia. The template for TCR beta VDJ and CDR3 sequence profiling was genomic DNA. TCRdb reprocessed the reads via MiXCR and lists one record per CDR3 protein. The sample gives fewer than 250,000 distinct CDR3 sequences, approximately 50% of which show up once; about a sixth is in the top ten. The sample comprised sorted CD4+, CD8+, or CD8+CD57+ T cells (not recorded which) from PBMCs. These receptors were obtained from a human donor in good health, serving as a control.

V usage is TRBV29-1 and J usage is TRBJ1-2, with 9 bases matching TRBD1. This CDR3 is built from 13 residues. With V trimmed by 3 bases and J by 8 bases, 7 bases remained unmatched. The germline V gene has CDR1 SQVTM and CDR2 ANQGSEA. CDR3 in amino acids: CSVDLTGGKGYTF. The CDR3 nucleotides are TGCAGCGTTGACCTGACAGGGGGGAAGGGCTACACCTTC. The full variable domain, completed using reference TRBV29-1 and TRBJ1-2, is SAVISQKPSRDICQRGTSLTIQCQVDSQVTMMFWYRQQPGQSLTLIATANQGSEATYESGFVIDKFPISRPNLTFSTLTVSNMSPEDSSIYLCSVDLTGGKGYTFGSGTRLTVV.

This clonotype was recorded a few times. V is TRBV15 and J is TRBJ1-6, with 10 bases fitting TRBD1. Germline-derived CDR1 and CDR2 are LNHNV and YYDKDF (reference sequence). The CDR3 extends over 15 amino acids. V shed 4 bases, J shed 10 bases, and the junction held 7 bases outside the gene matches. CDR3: CATSTRGTGASPLHF. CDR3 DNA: TGTGCCACCAGCACTAGGGGGACAGGGGCCTCACCCCTCCACTTT.

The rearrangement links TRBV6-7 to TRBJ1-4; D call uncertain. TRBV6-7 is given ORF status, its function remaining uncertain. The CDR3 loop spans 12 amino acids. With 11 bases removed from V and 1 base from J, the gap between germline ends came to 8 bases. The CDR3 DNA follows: TGTGCCTCGTTGGGAACTAATGAAAAACTGTTTTTT. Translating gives CASLGTNEKLFF.

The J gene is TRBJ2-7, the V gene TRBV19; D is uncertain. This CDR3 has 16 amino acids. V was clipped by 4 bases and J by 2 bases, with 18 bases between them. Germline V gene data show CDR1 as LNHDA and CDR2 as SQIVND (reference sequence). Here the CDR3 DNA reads TGTGCCAGTAGTACTAGGTTGGGCGGTTTCACCTACGAGCAGTACTTC. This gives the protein CASSTRLGGFTYEQYF.

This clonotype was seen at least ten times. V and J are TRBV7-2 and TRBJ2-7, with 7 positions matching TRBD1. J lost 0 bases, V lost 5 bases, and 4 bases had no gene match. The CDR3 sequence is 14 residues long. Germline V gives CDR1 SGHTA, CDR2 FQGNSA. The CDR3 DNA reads TGTGCCAGCAGCCCGGGACAGCCCTCCTACGAGCAGTACTTC. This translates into CASSPGQPSYEQYF. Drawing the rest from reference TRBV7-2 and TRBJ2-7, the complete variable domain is GAGVSQSPSNKVTEKGKDVELRCDPISGHTALYWYRQSLGQGLEFLIYFQGNSAPDKSGLPSDRFSAERTGGSVSTLTIQRTQQEDSAVYLCASSPGQPSYEQYFGPGTRLTVT.

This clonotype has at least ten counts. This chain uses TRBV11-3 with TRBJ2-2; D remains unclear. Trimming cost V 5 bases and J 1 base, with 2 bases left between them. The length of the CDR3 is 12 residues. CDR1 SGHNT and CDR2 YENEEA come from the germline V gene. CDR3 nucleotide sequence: TGTGCCAGCAGCAGGAACACCGGGGAGCTGTTTTTT. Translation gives CASSRNTGELFF.

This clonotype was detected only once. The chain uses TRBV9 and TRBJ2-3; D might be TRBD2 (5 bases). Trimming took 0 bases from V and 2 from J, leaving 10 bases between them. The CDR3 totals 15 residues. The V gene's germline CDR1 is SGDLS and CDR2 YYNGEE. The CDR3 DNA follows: TGTGCCAGCAGCGTAGGTAGCGTAAACACAGATACGCAGTATTTT. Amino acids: CASSVGSVNTDTQYF. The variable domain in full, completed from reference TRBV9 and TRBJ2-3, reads DSGVTQTPKHLITATGQRVTLRCSPRSGDLSVYWYQQSLDQGLQFLIQYYNGEERAKGNILERFSAQQFPDLHSELNLSSLELGDSALYFCASSVGSVNTDTQYFGPGTRLTVL.

CDR3 nucleotides: TGTGCCAGTGGGGGTTTGGCAGGGGAAGGTAACGAGCAGTACTTC. It translates to CASGGLAGEGNEQYF. This sequence joins TRBV19 and TRBJ2-7, with a possible D match to TRBD1 (6 bases). In germline, CDR1 is LNHDA, CDR2 SQIVND (reference sequence). V gave up 8 bases and J gave up 5 bases, with 22 bases separating them. The CDR3 is 15 amino acids.

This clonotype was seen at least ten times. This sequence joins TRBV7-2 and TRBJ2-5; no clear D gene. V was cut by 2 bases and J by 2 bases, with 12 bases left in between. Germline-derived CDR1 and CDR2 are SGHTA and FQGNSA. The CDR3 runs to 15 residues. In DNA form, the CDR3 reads TGTGCCAGCAGCTTATTTGAAGGGCCACAAGAGACCCAGTACTTC. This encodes CASSLFEGPQETQYF.

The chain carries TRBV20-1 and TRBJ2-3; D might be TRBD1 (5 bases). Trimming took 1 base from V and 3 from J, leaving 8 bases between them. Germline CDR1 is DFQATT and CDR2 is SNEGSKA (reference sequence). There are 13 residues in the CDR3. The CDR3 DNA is TGCAGTGCTAGAGTAGGGGAAACAGATACGCAGTATTTT. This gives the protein CSARVGETDTQYF.

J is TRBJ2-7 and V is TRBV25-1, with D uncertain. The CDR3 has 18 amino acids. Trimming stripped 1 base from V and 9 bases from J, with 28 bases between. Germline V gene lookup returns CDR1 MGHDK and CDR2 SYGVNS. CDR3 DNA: TGTGCCAGCAGTGAATTTAGGGTCTCGGCCAGGATCCGCTTCGGGCAGTACTTC. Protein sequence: CASSEFRVSARIRFGQYF.

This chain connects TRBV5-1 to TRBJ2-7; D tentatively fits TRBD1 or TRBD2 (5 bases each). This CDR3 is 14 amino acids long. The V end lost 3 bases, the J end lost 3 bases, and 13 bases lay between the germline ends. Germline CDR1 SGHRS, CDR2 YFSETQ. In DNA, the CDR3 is TGCGCCAGCAGCTCCGGGGCAGGAAACTACGAGCAGTACTTC. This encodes CASSSGAGNYEQYF.

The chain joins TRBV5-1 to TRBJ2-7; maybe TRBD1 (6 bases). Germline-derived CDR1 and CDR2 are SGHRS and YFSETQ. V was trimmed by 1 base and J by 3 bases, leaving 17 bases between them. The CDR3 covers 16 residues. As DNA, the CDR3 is TGCGCCAGCAGCTTGAGACAGGACACGGTATTCTACGAGCAGTACTTC. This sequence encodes CASSLRQDTVFYEQYF. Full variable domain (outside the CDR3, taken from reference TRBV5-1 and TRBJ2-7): KAGVTQTPRYLIKTRGQQVTLSCSPISGHRSVSWYQQTPGQGLQFLFEYFSETQRNKGNFPGRFSGRQFSNSRSEMNVSTLELGDSALYLCASSLRQDTVFYEQYFGPGTRLTVT.

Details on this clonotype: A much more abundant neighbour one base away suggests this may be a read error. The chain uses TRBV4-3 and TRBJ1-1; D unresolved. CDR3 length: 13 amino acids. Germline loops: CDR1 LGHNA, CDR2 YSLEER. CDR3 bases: TGCGCCAGCTGCCAAGTCCCGGATCTCGGAGCTTTCTTT. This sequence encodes CASCQVPDLGAFF.

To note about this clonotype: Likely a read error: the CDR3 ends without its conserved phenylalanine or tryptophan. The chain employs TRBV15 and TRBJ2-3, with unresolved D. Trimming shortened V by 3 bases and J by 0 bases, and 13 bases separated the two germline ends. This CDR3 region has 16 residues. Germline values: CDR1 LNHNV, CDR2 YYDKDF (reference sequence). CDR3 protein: CATSRTPKGSTDTQYS. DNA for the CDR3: TGTGCCACCAGCAGGACCCCAAAAGGGAGCACAGATACGCAGTATTCT.

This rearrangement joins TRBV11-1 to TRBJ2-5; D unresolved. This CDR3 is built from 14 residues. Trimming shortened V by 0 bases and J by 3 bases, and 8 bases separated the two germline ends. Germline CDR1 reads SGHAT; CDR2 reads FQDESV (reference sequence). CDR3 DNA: TGTGCCAGCAGCTTAGCGATGGGGAAAGAGACCCAGTACTTC. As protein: CASSLAMGKETQYF.